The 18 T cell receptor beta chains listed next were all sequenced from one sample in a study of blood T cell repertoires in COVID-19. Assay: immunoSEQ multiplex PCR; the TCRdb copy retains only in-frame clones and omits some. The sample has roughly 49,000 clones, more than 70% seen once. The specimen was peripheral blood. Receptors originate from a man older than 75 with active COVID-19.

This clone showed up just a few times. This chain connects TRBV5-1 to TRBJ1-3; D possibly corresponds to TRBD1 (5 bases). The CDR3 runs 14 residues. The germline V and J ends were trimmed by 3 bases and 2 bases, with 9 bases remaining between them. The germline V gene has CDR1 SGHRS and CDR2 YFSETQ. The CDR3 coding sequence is TGCGCCAGCAGCTCCCGGGGGGCTGGAAACACCATATATTTT. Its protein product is CASSSRGAGNTIYF.

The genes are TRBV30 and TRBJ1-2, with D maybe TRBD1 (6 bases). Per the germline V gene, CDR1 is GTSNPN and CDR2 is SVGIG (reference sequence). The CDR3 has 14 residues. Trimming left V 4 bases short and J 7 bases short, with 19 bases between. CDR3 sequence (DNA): TGTGCCTGGACCGAGGCAGGGGCTTTGGGTGGCTACACCTTC. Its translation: CAWTEAGALGGYTF.

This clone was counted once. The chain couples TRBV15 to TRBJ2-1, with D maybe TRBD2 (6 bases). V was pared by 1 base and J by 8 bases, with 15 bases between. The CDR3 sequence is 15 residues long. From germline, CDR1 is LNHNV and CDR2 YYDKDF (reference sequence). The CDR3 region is CATSRAPLAGDEQFF. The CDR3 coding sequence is TGTGCCACCAGCAGAGCGCCACTAGCTGGGGATGAGCAGTTCTTC.

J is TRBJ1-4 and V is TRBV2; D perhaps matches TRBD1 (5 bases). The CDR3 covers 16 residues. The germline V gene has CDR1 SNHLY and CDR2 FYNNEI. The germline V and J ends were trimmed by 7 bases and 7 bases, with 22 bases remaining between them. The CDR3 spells CASIKPGGEYGEKLFF. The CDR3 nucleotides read TGTGCCAGCATTAAGCCCGGAGGGGAGTATGGTGAAAAACTGTTTTTT.

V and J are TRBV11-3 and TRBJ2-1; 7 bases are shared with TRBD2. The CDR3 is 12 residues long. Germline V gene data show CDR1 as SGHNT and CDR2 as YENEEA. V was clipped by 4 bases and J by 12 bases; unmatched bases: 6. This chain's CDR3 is CASSSSSGGQFF. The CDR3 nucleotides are TGTGCCAGCAGCTCATCTAGCGGAGGGCAGTTCTTC.

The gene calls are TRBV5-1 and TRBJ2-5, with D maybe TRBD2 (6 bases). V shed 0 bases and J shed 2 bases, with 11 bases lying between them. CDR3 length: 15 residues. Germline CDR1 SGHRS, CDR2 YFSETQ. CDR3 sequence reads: CASSLDLGGQETQYF. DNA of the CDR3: TGCGCCAGCAGCTTGGATTTGGGGGGACAAGAGACCCAGTACTTC.

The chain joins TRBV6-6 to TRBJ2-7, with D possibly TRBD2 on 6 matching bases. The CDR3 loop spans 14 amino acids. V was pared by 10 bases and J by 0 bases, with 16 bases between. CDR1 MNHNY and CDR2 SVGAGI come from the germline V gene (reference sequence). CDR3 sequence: CATGSQTSSYEQYF. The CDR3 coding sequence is TGTGCCACCGGGAGTCAGACGAGCTCCTACGAGCAGTACTTC.

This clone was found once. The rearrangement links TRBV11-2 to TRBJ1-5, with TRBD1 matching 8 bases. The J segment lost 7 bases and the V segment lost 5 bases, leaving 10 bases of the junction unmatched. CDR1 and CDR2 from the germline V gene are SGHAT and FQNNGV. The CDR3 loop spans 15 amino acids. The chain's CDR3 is CASSLTGGPGQPQHF. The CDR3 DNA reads TGTGCCAGCAGCCTTACAGGGGGACCTGGCCAGCCCCAGCATTTT.

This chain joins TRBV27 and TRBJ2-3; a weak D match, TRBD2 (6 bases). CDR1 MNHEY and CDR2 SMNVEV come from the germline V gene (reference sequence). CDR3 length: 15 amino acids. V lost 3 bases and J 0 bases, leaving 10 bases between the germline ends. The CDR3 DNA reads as TGTGCCAGCAGTTTTCTAGCGTCAAGCACAGATACGCAGTATTTT. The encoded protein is CASSFLASSTDTQYF.

CDR3 coding DNA: TGTGCCAGTAGCCGAACCCGGGACAGGGGGCAATACGAGCAGTACTTC. Amino acids: CASSRTRDRGQYEQYF. The chain combines TRBV19 with TRBJ2-7; 12 bases match TRBD1. CDR3 length: 16 residues. The germline V gene encodes CDR1 LNHDA and CDR2 SQIVND (reference sequence). V lost 6 bases to trimming and J lost 4 bases; unmatched junction nucleotides: 10.

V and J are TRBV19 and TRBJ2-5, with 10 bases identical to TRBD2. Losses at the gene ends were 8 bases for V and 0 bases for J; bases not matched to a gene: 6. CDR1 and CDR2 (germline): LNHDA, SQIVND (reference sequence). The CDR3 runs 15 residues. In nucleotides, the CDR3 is TGTGCCAGTCGACGACTAGCGGGCAACCAAGAGACCCAGTACTTC. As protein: CASRRLAGNQETQYF.

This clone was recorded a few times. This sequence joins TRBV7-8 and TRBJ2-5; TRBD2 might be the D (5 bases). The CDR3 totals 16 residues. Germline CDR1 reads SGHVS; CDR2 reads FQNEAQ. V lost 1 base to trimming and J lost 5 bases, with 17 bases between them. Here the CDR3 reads CASSLERVGRWETQYF. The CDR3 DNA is TGTGCCAGCAGCTTAGAGCGTGTGGGGAGATGGGAGACCCAGTACTTC.

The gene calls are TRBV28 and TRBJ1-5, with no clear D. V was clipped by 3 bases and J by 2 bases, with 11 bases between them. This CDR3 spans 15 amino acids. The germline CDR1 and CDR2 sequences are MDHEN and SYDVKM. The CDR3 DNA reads TGTGCCAGCAGTTTTGCAGGTGGTGGCAATCAGCCCCAGCATTTT. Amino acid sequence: CASSFAGGGNQPQHF.

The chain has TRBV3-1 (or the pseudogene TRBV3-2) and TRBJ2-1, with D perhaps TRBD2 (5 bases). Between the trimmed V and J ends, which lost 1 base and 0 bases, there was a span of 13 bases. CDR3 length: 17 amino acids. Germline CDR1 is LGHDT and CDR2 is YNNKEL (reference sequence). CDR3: CASSQGGLLSSYNEQFF. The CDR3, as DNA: TGTGCCAGCAGCCAAGGAGGACTCTTGAGCTCCTACAATGAGCAGTTCTTC.

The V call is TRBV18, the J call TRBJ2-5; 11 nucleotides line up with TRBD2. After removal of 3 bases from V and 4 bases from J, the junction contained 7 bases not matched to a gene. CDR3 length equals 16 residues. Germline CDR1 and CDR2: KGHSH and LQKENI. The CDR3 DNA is TGTGCCAGCTCACCCTGGAATAGCGGGAGGGGAGAGACCCAGTACTTC. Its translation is CASSPWNSGRGETQYF.

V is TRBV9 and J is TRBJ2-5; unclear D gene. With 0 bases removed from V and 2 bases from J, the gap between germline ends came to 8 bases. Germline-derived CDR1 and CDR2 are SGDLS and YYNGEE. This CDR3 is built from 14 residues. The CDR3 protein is CASSVGRTQETQYF. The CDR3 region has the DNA TGTGCCAGCAGCGTAGGGAGAACACAAGAGACCCAGTACTTC.

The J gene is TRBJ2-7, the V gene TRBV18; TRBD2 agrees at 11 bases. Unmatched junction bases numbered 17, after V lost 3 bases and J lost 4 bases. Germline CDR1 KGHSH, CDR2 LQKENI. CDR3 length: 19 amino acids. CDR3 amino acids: CASSPRRQGSTSGSYEQYF. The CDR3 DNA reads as TGTGCCAGCTCACCCCGTCGGCAGGGCAGTACTAGCGGGAGTTACGAGCAGTACTTC.

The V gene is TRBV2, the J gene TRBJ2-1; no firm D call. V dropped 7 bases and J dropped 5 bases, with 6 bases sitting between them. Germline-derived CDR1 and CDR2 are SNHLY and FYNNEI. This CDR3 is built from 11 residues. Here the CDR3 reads CASTRNNEQFF. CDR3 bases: TGTGCCAGCACCAGAAACAATGAGCAGTTCTTC.